Sequencing of this T cell receptor (beta chain) was carried out in a study of blood T cells in healthy people across ages. A sample-barcoded 5' primer and a J-beta primer mix were used in a second PCR of about 7 to 12 cycles. In TCRdb, the 5' RACE reads were re-called with MiXCR into one record per CDR3 protein. This table holds about a million distinct CDR3 sequences, roughly 48% found once. The clonotype comes from a man aged 25 to 40 in good health. Input material: blood.

This chain's CDR3 is CASSNVRRNPPGANVLTF. The CDR3 nucleotides read TGCGCCAGCAGCAACGTCCGGCGAAATCCCCCTGGGGCCAACGTCCTGACTTTC. The chain couples TRBV5-1 to TRBJ2-6; D gene unclear. V shed 4 bases and J shed 2 bases, with 19 bases lying between them. The CDR3 consists of 18 residues. The germline CDR1 and CDR2 sequences are SGHRS and YFSETQ.